This T cell receptor beta chain was recorded in a study of cytomegalovirus exposure and HLA in healthy donors. Turning to the study itself: In a later analysis, it was reported that the 120 or so validation repertoires had been produced on the same platform as the roughly 700 repertoires belonging to the first cohort.

Sequenced by immunoSEQ multiplex PCR; TCRdb stores in-frame clones only, minus some. The sample consists of 160,000 or so clones, 84% of them appearing once. Trimming removed 4 bases from V and 6 bases from J, with 20 bases in between. The CDR3 runs 15 residues. CDR1 and CDR2 (germline): SGHDT, YYEEEE. This chain connects TRBV5-6 to TRBJ2-7, with D possibly TRBD2 on 5 matching bases. Specimen: PBMCs. The sequence was collected from a man aged 25-45 years in good health and CMV-seropositive. As DNA, the CDR3 is TGTGCCAGCAGCCCACGATCGGGGAGTCGCCTCGAGCAGTACTTC. This encodes CASSPRSGSRLEQYF.